This T cell receptor (beta chain) was obtained from a study of T cell responses to AZD1222 COVID-19 vaccine. Overall study findings and caveats: The reported proportion of spike-specific TCRs targeting unmutated variant regions was nearly half.

The germline gives CDR1 KGHDR, CDR2 SFDVKD. This CDR3 is 15 amino acids long. V lost 4 bases, J lost 5 bases, and 7 bases stayed unmatched. Here immunoSEQ multiplex PCR was the method, and the copy in TCRdb shows in-frame clones only, minus some. The sample lists roughly 66,000 clones, around 84% occurring once. Points on this clone: Its antigen is not known.

The TCR sequence derives from an adult in good health. The sequencing used peripheral blood, collected on day 0 of AZD1222 vaccination. V gene TRBV24-1 combines with J gene TRBJ2-7, with TRBD1 matching 10 bases. The CDR3 sequence: CATSDKDRGSHEQYF. For the CDR3, the DNA is TGTGCCACCAGTGACAAGGACAGGGGGTCCCACGAGCAGTACTTC.